This TCR beta chain emerged from a study of OX40 agonist ivuxolimab in advanced cancers. Germline lookup yields CDR1 SGHAT and CDR2 FQNNGV. Trimming stripped 5 bases from V and 3 bases from J, with 10 bases between. The CDR3 consists of 13 residues. Assay used: immunoSEQ multiplex PCR; TCRdb lists only in-frame clones, some missing. The top ten clones hold roughly 22% of a sample with around 30,000 clones, over 80% of them seen once. Material: CD4+ or CD8+ T cells sorted from blood, obtained in a trial of the OX40 agonist ivuxolimab. This TCR was sampled from an adult with an advanced solid tumor such as melanoma, head and neck, liver or kidney cancer. This chain uses TRBV11-2 with TRBJ1-2, with D tentatively TRBD1 (5 bases). The CDR3 spells CASSPGGYYGYTF. The CDR3 nucleotides are TGTGCCAGCAGCCCCGGGGGTTACTATGGCTACACCTTC.